The T cell receptor beta chain under discussion was sequenced for a study of identical twins' blood T cells. Study-level results: Twins shared more top CDR3 clonotypes than unrelated donors did. Out-of-frame TCRbeta clonotypes reportedly had markedly more similar V usage in twins than unrelated donors.

In TCRdb, the 5' RACE reads were re-called with MiXCR into one record per CDR3 protein. The sample yields hundreds of thousands of distinct CDR3 sequences, about 28% seen once. Germline-derived CDR1 and CDR2 are MNHEY and SMNVEV (reference sequence). This CDR3 contains 15 residues. Trimming removed 6 bases from V and 2 bases from J; junction bases left unmatched: 6. Details on this clonotype: The antigen is undetermined.

The gene calls are TRBV27 and TRBJ2-7, with 11 bases lining up with TRBD2. This receptor was obtained from a woman aged 18-49 years in good health. Sequencing was done on a sample of PBMCs. CDR3: CASRSGLAVTYEQYF. CDR3 DNA sequence: TGTGCCAGCAGGTCGGGACTAGCGGTTACCTACGAGCAGTACTTC.